The next 8 T cell receptor beta chains were all read from a single sample in a study of T cell responses to AZD1222 COVID-19 vaccine. Generated by immunoSEQ multiplex PCR, the TCRdb table keeps only in-frame clones and is missing some. The sample yields 95,000 to 150,000 clones, around 87% seen once. The sequenced sample was peripheral blood, obtained on day 0 of AZD1222 vaccination. The origin of the receptors is an adult in good health.

This chain connects TRBV5-8 to TRBJ1-4; 7 nucleotides align to TRBD1. V was pared by 4 bases and J by 5 bases, with 8 bases of the junction left unmatched. The CDR3 covers 15 residues. Germline V gives CDR1 SGHTS, CDR2 YDEGEE. The CDR3 reads CASSPGGHSNEKLFF. CDR3 sequence (DNA): TGTGCCAGCAGCCCAGGGGGACACTCAAATGAAAAACTGTTTTTT.

This clone was seen just once. The V call is TRBV6-1, the J call TRBJ1-1; no reliable D call. CDR1 and CDR2 from the germline V gene are MNHNS and SASEGT. The CDR3 loop spans 15 amino acids. The V end was cut by 1 base, the J end by 0 bases, with 9 bases between. CDR3 nucleotide sequence: TGTGCCAGCAGTGAAGGTTGGTCTATGAACACTGAAGCTTTCTTT. Translating it yields CASSEGWSMNTEAFF.

This chain connects TRBV29-1 to TRBJ2-1; TRBD2 matches at 8 bases. Germline assignment: CDR1 SQVTM and CDR2 ANQGSEA. The CDR3 loop spans 16 amino acids. CDR3 coding DNA: TGCAGTATCAGGGCCGCCGGACTAGCCAACTACAATGAGCAGTTCTTC. This codes for CSIRAAGLANYNEQFF.

This clone occurred once. The chain uses TRBV12-3 or TRBV12-4 and TRBJ2-7; D not resolved. V dropped 8 bases and J dropped 3 bases, with 8 bases sitting between them. The CDR3 has 11 amino acids. CDR3 coding DNA: TGTGCCAGCGGGAACTTCTACGAGCAGTACTTC. Amino acid sequence: CASGNFYEQYF.

This chain links TRBV2 with TRBJ2-2, with TRBD2 matching 10 bases. Unmatched junction bases numbered 7, after V lost 2 bases and J lost 4 bases. CDR3 size: 17 residues. From germline, CDR1 is SNHLY and CDR2 FYNNEI. The CDR3 loop reads CASSESSGRPSTGELFF. The CDR3 DNA follows: TGTGCCAGCAGTGAATCTAGCGGGAGACCGAGCACCGGGGAGCTGTTTTTT.

The V call is TRBV4-3, the J call TRBJ2-2; 14 bases match TRBD2. Trimming took 7 bases from V and 4 from J; bases not matched to a gene: 8. This CDR3 has 17 amino acids. In germline, CDR1 is LGHNA, CDR2 YSLEER. This CDR3 is CASNRLAGGPGTGELFF. CDR3 DNA sequence: TGCGCCAGCAACCGACTAGCGGGAGGGCCAGGCACCGGGGAGCTGTTTTTT.

The rearrangement uses TRBV28 and TRBJ2-3; 9 bases align to TRBD2. The germline V gene encodes CDR1 MDHEN and CDR2 SYDVKM. CDR3 length: 17 residues. The V and J ends lost 3 bases and 6 bases, in that order; junction bases with no gene match: 13. CDR3 sequence reads: CASSLSRTSDSADTQYF. In nucleotides, the CDR3 is TGTGCCAGCAGTTTGTCCCGGACTAGCGATTCCGCGGATACGCAGTATTTT.

The chain has TRBV18 and TRBJ1-5; no clear D gene. This CDR3 contains 15 residues. V was shortened by 1 base and J by 3 bases, with 10 bases between the two germline ends. Looked up from germline, CDR1 is KGHSH and CDR2 is LQKENI. In nucleotides, the CDR3 is TGTGCCAGCTCACCACGGACGGTTTCCAATCAGCCCCAGCATTTT. Amino acids: CASSPRTVSNQPQHF.